The clone carrying this T cell receptor (beta chain) has a handful of counts. Its specificity is unknown. The sample is drawn from a study of shared clonotypes between healthy human individuals. Overall study context: Plates per donor: three CD4 naive, three CD4 memory, two CD8 naive, one CD8 memory. Study outcomes and limitations: Sorted-subset sequencing, rarefaction showed, was incomplete despite large depth. Depth of sequencing was expected to influence donor clonotype sharing.

Some 30,000 T cell genomes (about 0.2 ug DNA) went into each sorted-subset replicate. Profiled with immunoSEQ multiplex PCR; TCRdb holds only in-frame clones, not every one. The sample contains about 680,000 clones, 60% to 80% of which appear only once. CDR1 and CDR2 (germline): SGHTS, YDEGEE. The CDR3 has 14 residues. V was clipped by 4 bases and J by 0 bases, with 10 bases between them. The specimen sequenced was memory CD4+ T cells sorted from blood. Subset here: CD45RA-negative fraction. This TCR came from a woman aged 30 to 39 in good health. The V call is TRBV5-8, the J call TRBJ1-2, with D hard to call. CDR3 bases: TGTGCCAGCAGCCGCAAAATCGCTAACTATGGCTACACCTTC. As protein: CASSRKIANYGYTF.